This TCR beta chain was sequenced during a study of blood T cell repertoires in COVID-19 (TCRdb year 2020). About the study as a whole: Samples from collaborators originated in the United States, Italy and Spain and spanned both the acute and convalescent phases of COVID-19. The material from the prospective study consisted of cDNA or gDNA derived from T cells, B-cell-depleted T cells, or PBMCs. Deeply sampled blood TCRbeta repertoires from subjects exposed to, actively infected with, or recovered from COVID-19 were included in the dataset. The repertoires were released in a freely available public database intended as a resource for research on the immune response to SARS-CoV-2. Samples were obtained from the ongoing ImmuneRACE study (first 160 participants) and from over 1,000 subjects provided by 6 global collaborators. A de-identified subject ID, COVID-19 status, age in years and sex were almost always included in the sample metadata. HLA class I and class II types, where available, came from metadata supplied by the sample provider rather than from assay-based typing.

The immunoSEQ Assay, a bias-controlled multiplex PCR, was used to amplify TCRbeta CDR3 regions from genomic DNA. Per the source publication's procedure: Nucleated cell counts per sample were estimated from amplification of reference gene primers within the assay. To quantify the absolute abundance of each unique TCRbeta CDR3 rearrangement, sequence reads were collapsed and filtered. For each sample, productive Simpson clonality was calculated as the square root of Simpson's diversity index across productive rearrangements. TCRdb provides this immuneACCESS table in a form limited to in-frame rearrangements. Some clones are lacking; in checked studies, under half of them reflect an unresolved V gene, and why the rest are absent is not known. V, J and clone size were drawn from that table, and D and trimming were deduced from the DNA. The sample data list 300,000 or so clones, and over 80% of these were observed just once. Of the sample, around 3.9% is held by the ten largest clones.

Collaborating institutions collected whole blood in K2EDTA tubes following their own protocols. For TCRbeta analysis, collaborators shipped samples in one of three forms: frozen whole blood, isolated PBMCs, or DNA extracted from either of those sample types. The CDR3 runs 12 residues from the cysteine to the phenylalanine. The DNA shown is the 36-base CDR3, in frame from base 1. V and J are truncated by 5 bases and 5 bases respectively, leaving an intervening sequence of 10 bases. CDR1 is given as SNHLY and CDR2 as FYNNEI, both from the germline V gene. As to this clone: The antigen it recognizes is unknown. No base qualities exist here, and no much larger clone lies one base off it.

Here is what the overall study found, with its caveats: The amount of clinical and demographic metadata varied by source and participant and was provided uncurated.

The sequencing sample was made of peripheral blood. The sequence was collected from a woman aged 50 to 60 with active or convalescent COVID-19. The chain couples TRBV2 to TRBJ2-7; TRBD1 is perhaps the D gene, given 7 matching bases. The CDR3 is CASSQGGNEQYF. The nucleotide sequence is given as TGTGCCAGCAGTCAGGGGGGCAACGAGCAGTACTTC.